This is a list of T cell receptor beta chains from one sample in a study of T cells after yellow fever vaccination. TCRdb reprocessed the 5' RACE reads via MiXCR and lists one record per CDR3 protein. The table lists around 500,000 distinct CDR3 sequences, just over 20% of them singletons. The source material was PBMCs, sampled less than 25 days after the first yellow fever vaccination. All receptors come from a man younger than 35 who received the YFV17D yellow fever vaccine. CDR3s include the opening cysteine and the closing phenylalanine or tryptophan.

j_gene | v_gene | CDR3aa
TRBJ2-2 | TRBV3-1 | CASCQDPKVTGELFF
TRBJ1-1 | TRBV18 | CASSPRLGWGLAEAFF
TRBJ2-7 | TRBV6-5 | CASSLSWDSMYEQYF
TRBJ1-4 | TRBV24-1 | CATSDFRGLDEKLFF
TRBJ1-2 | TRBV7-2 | CASSLVYRGYNYGYTF
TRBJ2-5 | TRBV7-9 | CASGPDPLGGGHETQYF
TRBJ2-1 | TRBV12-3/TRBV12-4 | CASSRQGTSGGDEQFF
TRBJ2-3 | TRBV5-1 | CASSLYRVGTDTQYF
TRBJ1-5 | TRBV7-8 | CASSLDSGQGYQPQHF
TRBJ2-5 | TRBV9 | CASSHAGTAQETQYF
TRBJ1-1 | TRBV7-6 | CASSLVSRTGRTEAFF
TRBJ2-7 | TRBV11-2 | CATTDRYYEQYF
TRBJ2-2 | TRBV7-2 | CASSLPLGELFF
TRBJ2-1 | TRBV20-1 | CSAPGPYNEQFF
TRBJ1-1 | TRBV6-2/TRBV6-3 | CASRTGKNTEAFF
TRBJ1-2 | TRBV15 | CATSRVGSHGYTF
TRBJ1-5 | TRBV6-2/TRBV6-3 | CASSYGGRQPQHF